These 7 T cell receptor beta chains share one sample of origin, sequenced in a study of CD8 T cells in ankylosing spondylitis. TCRdb re-called the 5' RACE reads with MiXCR, one entry per CDR3 protein. Among some 38,000 distinct CDR3 sequences listed, approximately 3% were seen once. Sequenced: blood, either unsorted or a sorted T cell fraction (not recorded which). The receptors originated from a male donor with ankylosing spondylitis or in good health (not recorded which).

This clonotype was seen at least ten times. The chain recombines TRBV9 with TRBJ2-6; D is unresolved. Germline CDR1 reads SGDLS; CDR2 reads YYNGEE. V was clipped by 7 bases and J by 0 bases, with 11 bases between them. There are 15 residues in the CDR3. The CDR3 DNA follows: TGTGCCAGCGGAGTACCCCCCTCTGGGGCCAACGTCCTGACTTTC. As protein: CASGVPPSGANVLTF.

Ten or more counts support this clonotype. This chain links TRBV9 with TRBJ2-5; 8 positions agree with TRBD2. With V trimmed by 0 bases and J by 5 bases, 6 bases remained unmatched. The germline V gene encodes CDR1 SGDLS and CDR2 YYNGEE. CDR3 size: 15 residues. The CDR3 nucleotides read TGTGCCAGCAGCGTAGACGGGAGGGCCTTGGAGACCCAGTACTTC. Amino acids: CASSVDGRALETQYF.

In its sample, this clonotype was seen many times. The CDR3 DNA reads TGTGCCAGCAGCTCCAGCTCGTACGGAAACACCATATATTTT. This translates into CASSSSSYGNTIYF. This rearrangement joins TRBV9 to TRBJ1-3; D remains unclear. The CDR3 is 14 amino acids. Per the germline V gene, CDR1 is SGDLS and CDR2 is YYNGEE. The V and J ends lost 4 bases and 4 bases respectively, with 12 bases between them.

This clonotype was counted many times. V is TRBV9 and J is TRBJ2-3; D remains unclear. Trimming cost V 0 bases and J 4 bases, with 9 bases left between them. This CDR3 region has 14 residues. Germline CDR1 reads SGDLS; CDR2 reads YYNGEE. CDR3 in amino acids: CASSVDQVPDTQYF. CDR3 sequence (DNA): TGTGCCAGCAGCGTAGATCAGGTCCCAGATACGCAGTATTTT.

This clonotype was seen at least ten times. The chain links TRBV9 to TRBJ2-5; 7 bases are shared with TRBD2. Germline values: CDR1 SGDLS, CDR2 YYNGEE. The length of the CDR3 is 16 residues. The J segment lost 5 bases and the V segment lost 3 bases, leaving 13 bases of the junction unmatched. CDR3 loop: CASSAPGRVLGETQYF. The DNA of the CDR3 is TGTGCCAGCAGCGCCCCAGGGAGGGTGTTGGGGGAGACCCAGTACTTC.

V and J are TRBV9 and TRBJ2-3; no definite D call. The CDR3 consists of 13 residues. Trimming cost V 0 bases and J 6 bases, with 8 bases left between them. Germline V gives CDR1 SGDLS, CDR2 YYNGEE. The CDR3 bases are TGTGCCAGCAGCGTAGGGGTTCGGGATACGCAGTATTTT. This gives the protein CASSVGVRDTQYF.

This clonotype was observed at least ten times. The V gene is TRBV9, the J gene TRBJ1-5; weak D call: TRBD1 (5 bases). Trimming took off 1 base at V and 4 bases at J, with 6 bases between the two ends. Germline CDR1 reads SGDLS; CDR2 reads YYNGEE. This CDR3 is 13 amino acids long. CDR3 nucleotide sequence: TGTGCCAGCAGCGTAAAGGGGAATCAGCCCCAGCATTTT. This encodes CASSVKGNQPQHF.